The T cell receptor (beta chain) under discussion was sequenced for a study of blood T cell repertoires in COVID-19. Study-wide background: Whether acute or convalescent, the COVID-19 samples came from the United States, Italy and Spain.

Those enrolled, adults aged about 18 to 95 years, came from around 24 US areas. This clone was detected only once. The CDR3 totals 13 residues. V lost 6 bases and J 2 bases, leaving 11 bases between the germline ends. Libraries were prepared by immunoSEQ multiplex PCR; TCRdb keeps only in-frame clonotypes and omits some of them. The sample consists of approximately 220,000 clones, roughly 90% of them appearing once. The J gene is TRBJ2-7, the V gene TRBV12-3 or TRBV12-4, with a possible D match to TRBD1 (5 bases). This sequence originates from a man aged 25 to 40 who had been exposed to COVID-19. The sequencing input was PBMCs or T cells enriched from blood (not recorded which). Here the CDR3 reads CASSIQETYEQYF. DNA of the CDR3: TGTGCCAGCAGCATACAGGAGACCTACGAGCAGTACTTC.